The rows below give T cell receptor beta chains drawn from one sample of a study of identical twins. TCRdb independently ran MiXCR on the 5' RACE reads; one entry per CDR3 protein. This sample has 450,000 to 650,000 distinct CDR3 sequences; roughly 9.5% occur once, and the top ten carry under 3.5%. This sample also appeared in a second study, on yellow fever vaccine responses in identical twins.

The sample taken for sequencing was PBMCs. Receptor source: a woman in her late teens or twenties in good health. CDR3s include the opening cysteine and the closing phenylalanine or tryptophan. Fields, in order: J gene, clone size, D gene, V gene, CDR3 DNA, CDR3 protein. A D gene is named only where the DNA matches it firmly. Rows may omit the clone size; those that give it use once, few, many or a size class.

>TRBJ1-2|once|TRBD1|TRBV27
TGTGCCAGCAGTTTATCGCCCTCAGGGGGCAGCTATGGCTACACCTTC
CASSLSPSGGSYGYTF
>TRBJ1-4|NA|NA|TRBV7-9
TGTGCCAGCAGCTTAGATGTCAGGGGTGCTTCTAATGAAAAACTGTTTTTT
CASSLDVRGASNEKLFF
>TRBJ2-1|NA|TRBD1|TRBV2
TGTGCCAGCAAGGGACAGGGGTACAATGAGCAGTTCTTC
CASKGQGYNEQFF
>TRBJ2-1|many|NA|TRBV5-1
TGCGCCAGCAGCTTCCTACCCTCCTACAATGAGCAGTTCTTC
CASSFLPSYNEQFF
>TRBJ2-3|many|NA|TRBV29-1
TGCAGCGTACCCTCGGACAGGGACTATTGGGATACGCAGTATTTT
CSVPSDRDYWDTQYF
>TRBJ2-2|NA|NA|TRBV7-2
TGTGCCAGCAGCCCGGCCCGGGAGCTGTTTTTT
CASSPARELFF
>TRBJ1-1|few|NA|TRBV29-1
TGCAGCGTTGAGCCTCGGGGAGGGATGGGGAACACTGAAGCTTTCTTT
CSVEPRGGMGNTEAFF
>TRBJ2-7|many|NA|TRBV4-1
TGCGCCAGCAGCCAAGTGCGGACAGTTGGTGGCGAGCAGTACTTC
CASSQVRTVGGEQYF
>TRBJ2-1|NA|NA|TRBV7-9
TGTGCCAGCAGCGGGGACCTTTCGGCTGAGCAGTTCTTC
CASSGDLSAEQFF
>TRBJ2-7|few|TRBD2|TRBV15
TGTGCCACCAGCACCGGGACTAGCGCTTCCTACGAGCAGTACTTC
CATSTGTSASYEQYF
>TRBJ2-7|NA|TRBD2|TRBV9
TGTGCCAGCAGCGTAGAGGGGACTAGCGTCGACGAGCAGTACTTC
CASSVEGTSVDEQYF
>TRBJ2-1|many|NA|TRBV6-6
TGTGCCAGCTACGCGGCAGGCGGCATCAGTGAGCAGTTCTTC
CASYAAGGISEQFF
>TRBJ2-1|NA|TRBD1|TRBV30
TGTGCCTGGAGTGGAGACAGGGGGCGAGGGCAGTTCTTC
CAWSGDRGRGQFF
>TRBJ2-3|few|NA|TRBV27
TGTGCCAGCAGTTCTTACAGGGCTAGCACAGATACGCAGTATTTT
CASSSYRASTDTQYF
>TRBJ1-1|few|TRBD1|TRBV28
TGTGCCAGCAGAAGACCGGGACAGGGCCCCAACACTGAAGCTTTCTTT
CASRRPGQGPNTEAFF
>TRBJ2-7|few|NA|TRBV18
TGTGCCAGCTCCCAACTCAGCTCCTACGAGCAGTACTTC
CASSQLSSYEQYF
>TRBJ2-1|NA|TRBD2|TRBV4-3
TGCGCCAGCAGCCAAGAAGCTTCGGGACTACCGTACAATGAGCAGTTCTTC
CASSQEASGLPYNEQFF
>TRBJ2-3|NA|TRBD2|TRBV7-2
TGTGCCAGCAGCATGGGACTAGCGGGAGGTGTGAAAGATACGCAGTATTTT
CASSMGLAGGVKDTQYF
>TRBJ2-7|NA|NA|TRBV11-2
TGTGCCAGCAGCTTCGGCAGAGAGGGTTACGAGCAGTACTTC
CASSFGREGYEQYF
>TRBJ2-2|few|NA|TRBV12-3/TRBV12-4
TGTGCCAGCAGTTTATGGGGTTTTGTCGGGGAGCTGTTTTTT
CASSLWGFVGELFF
>TRBJ2-7|many|NA|TRBV12-3/TRBV12-4
TGTGCCAGCGGCGGGGACAGCAACCTGCATTACTTC
CASGGDSNLHYF
>TRBJ2-3|few|NA|TRBV13
TGTGCCAGCAGCCCGGGGGCTCTGACAGATACGCAGTATTTT
CASSPGALTDTQYF
>TRBJ1-5|many|TRBD1|TRBV27
TGTGCCAGCAGTTTAAGTGGGACAGGGCTTAAACAGCCCCAGCATTTT
CASSLSGTGLKQPQHF
>TRBJ2-1|NA|NA|TRBV6-5
TGTGCCAGCAGTTACTCGGGGGCGCGGGATTCTTACAATGAGCAGTTCTTC
CASSYSGARDSYNEQFF
>TRBJ2-2|few|TRBD2|TRBV6-5
TGTGCCAGCAGTTTCCGACCTCTAGCGGACGGGGAGCTGTTTTTT
CASSFRPLADGELFF
>TRBJ1-5|few|NA|TRBV21-1
TGTGCCAGCAGCAAACACGTTCTCAGGGATAGCAATCAGCCCCAGCATTTT
CASSKHVLRDSNQPQHF
>TRBJ2-7|many|NA|TRBV10-1
TGCGCCACCTCCGCAGGACGGTCCTACGAGCAGTACTTC
CATSAGRSYEQYF
>TRBJ2-1|many|TRBD2|TRBV29-1
TGCAGCGTTTTTTCGCTAGCGGGTAGCTCCTACAATGAGCAGTTCTTC
CSVFSLAGSSYNEQFF
>TRBJ2-1|NA|NA|TRBV7-9
TGTGCCAGCAGCTTACTGGCACAGGCCCACAATGAGCAGTTCTTC
CASSLLAQAHNEQFF
>TRBJ1-1|many|NA|TRBV5-1
TGCGCCAGCAGCTTAGGGACACTTCGACTTATGAACACTGAAGCTTTCTTT
CASSLGTLRLMNTEAFF
>TRBJ1-2|NA|NA|TRBV30
TGTGCCTGGAGTCCCGGGACTGACGGCTACACCTTC
CAWSPGTDGYTF
>TRBJ2-2|many|NA|TRBV27
TGTGCCAGCACAGCTAGTTATACCGGGGAGCTGTTTTTT
CASTASYTGELFF
>TRBJ2-1|many|NA|TRBV14
TGTGCCAGCAGCCACGGGGCCATTGTCAATGAGCAGTTCTTC
CASSHGAIVNEQFF
>TRBJ1-3|many|TRBD1|TRBV5-1
TGCGCCAGCAGCGCCGGACAGGGAACCTCTGGAAACACCATATATTTT
CASSAGQGTSGNTIYF
>TRBJ2-7|NA|NA|TRBV7-2
TGTGCCAGCAGCTTATTCTTTTCGCAGCCGATCTCCTACGAGCAGTACTTC
CASSLFFSQPISYEQYF
>TRBJ2-2|few|TRBD1|TRBV7-3
TGTGCCAGCAGCTTAATGGGACAGGGGATGGCCGGGGAGCTGTTTTTT
CASSLMGQGMAGELFF
>TRBJ2-1|few|NA|TRBV10-3
TGTGCCATCAGTGAGCCAACTAGTTTCCCTTTCGGTGAGCAGTTCTTC
CAISEPTSFPFGEQFF
>TRBJ1-1|few|TRBD1|TRBV7-9
TGTGCCAGCAGCCCCCCGACAGGGTTGAACACTGAAGCTTTCTTT
CASSPPTGLNTEAFF
>TRBJ2-7|NA|NA|TRBV2
TGTGCCAGCAGTGAAGCGCGAGGGGTCGAGCAGTACTTC
CASSEARGVEQYF
>TRBJ2-1|few|NA|TRBV7-9
TGTGCCAGCAGCCTAATCGGGGGCCCCTACAATGAGCAGTTCTTC
CASSLIGGPYNEQFF
>TRBJ1-2|many|NA|TRBV28
TGTGCCAGCAGTTTTAAAATCAACTATGGCTACACCTTC
CASSFKINYGYTF
>TRBJ2-3|many|NA|TRBV24-1
TGTGCCACCAGTGATGGTGACACCTTCACAGATACGCAGTATTTT
CATSDGDTFTDTQYF
>TRBJ2-2|few|TRBD2|TRBV10-3
TGTGCCATCCCTCTGGGACTAGCGGGAGACTCGCCCGGGGAGCTGTTTTTT
CAIPLGLAGDSPGELFF
>TRBJ1-1|NA|NA|TRBV19
TGTGCCAGTAGTACCGGGACACCGGCTGGGACTGAAGCTTTCTTT
CASSTGTPAGTEAFF
>TRBJ2-5|few|TRBD1|TRBV15
TGTGCCACCAGCAGAGATCGCAGGGGGAGTATGGAGACCCAGTACTTC
CATSRDRRGSMETQYF
>TRBJ2-7|NA|TRBD1|TRBV11-2
TGTGCCAGCAGATCCCACCGGGACAGGGAGTACGAGCAGTACTTC
CASRSHRDREYEQYF
>TRBJ2-7|NA|NA|TRBV7-2
TGTGCCAGCAGCTTGACTGTAAGCCTAGAGCAGTACTTC
CASSLTVSLEQYF
>TRBJ2-7|many|NA|TRBV12-3/TRBV12-4
TGTGCCAGCAGTTATAGGAAACCCTACGAGCAGTACTTC
CASSYRKPYEQYF
>TRBJ2-3|few|NA|TRBV6-2/TRBV6-3
TGTGCCCACAGAGATTTGGGCACAGATACGCAGTATTTT
CAHRDLGTDTQYF
>TRBJ2-3|few|NA|TRBV28
TGTGCCAGCAGTTTATCCCCCCCCAACGGGGATACGCAGTATTTT
CASSLSPPNGDTQYF
>TRBJ1-2|few|NA|TRBV20-1
TGCAGTGCTATTAGACTACCTTTC
CSAIRLPF
>TRBJ2-4|NA|NA|TRBV9
TGTGCCAGCAGCGTAGACCCGGTAGCCAAAAACATTCAGTACTTC
CASSVDPVAKNIQYF
>TRBJ2-7|many|NA|TRBV29-1
TGCAGCGTGGAAGGGCCTCCCTACGAGCAGTACTTC
CSVEGPPYEQYF
>TRBJ2-2|many|NA|TRBV10-3
TGTGCCATCAGATCCTACTCGACAGCCACCGGGGAGCTGTTTTTT
CAIRSYSTATGELFF
>TRBJ2-7|NA|NA|TRBV10-3
TGTGCCATCAGTGACAGGGCTTACGAGCAGTACTTC
CAISDRAYEQYF
>TRBJ2-5|few|TRBD2|TRBV5-1
TGCGCCAGCAGCTTGGCAGCGGGACCTGAAGAGACCCAGTACTTC
CASSLAAGPEETQYF
>TRBJ2-1|NA|NA|TRBV7-9
TGTGCCAGCAAGGGTGGCTCATCAACGGCCAATGAGCAGTTCTTC
CASKGGSSTANEQFF
>TRBJ1-3|many|NA|TRBV20-1
TGCAGTGCTAGAGATTCGGGGGGAGCTGGAAACACCATATATTTT
CSARDSGGAGNTIYF
>TRBJ2-5|NA|TRBD2|TRBV7-9
TGTGCCAGCAGGCGACTAGCGGCCCAAGAGACCCAGTACTTC
CASRRLAAQETQYF
>TRBJ2-1|many|NA|TRBV24-1
TGTGCCACCAGTGATTTTGCGGCGAGGTCCTACAATGAGCAGTTCTTC
CATSDFAARSYNEQFF